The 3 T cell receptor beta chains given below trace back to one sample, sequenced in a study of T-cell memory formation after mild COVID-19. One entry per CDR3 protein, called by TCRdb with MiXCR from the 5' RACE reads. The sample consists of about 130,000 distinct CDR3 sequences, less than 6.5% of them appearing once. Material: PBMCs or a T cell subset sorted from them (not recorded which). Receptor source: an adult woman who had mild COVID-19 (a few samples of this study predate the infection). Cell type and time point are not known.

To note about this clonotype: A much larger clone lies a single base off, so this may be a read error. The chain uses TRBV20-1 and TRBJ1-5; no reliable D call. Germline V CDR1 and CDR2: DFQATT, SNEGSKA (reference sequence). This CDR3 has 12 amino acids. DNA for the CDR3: TGCAGTGCTAGAGGGGGTCATCAGCACCAGCATTTT. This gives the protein CSARGGHQHQHF.

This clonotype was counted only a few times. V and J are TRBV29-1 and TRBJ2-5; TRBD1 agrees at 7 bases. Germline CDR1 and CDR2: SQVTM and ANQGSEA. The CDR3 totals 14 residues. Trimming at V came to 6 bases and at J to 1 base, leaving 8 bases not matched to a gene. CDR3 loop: CSVEPGQSQETQYF. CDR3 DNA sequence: TGCAGCGTCGAACCGGGACAGAGCCAAGAGACCCAGTACTTC.

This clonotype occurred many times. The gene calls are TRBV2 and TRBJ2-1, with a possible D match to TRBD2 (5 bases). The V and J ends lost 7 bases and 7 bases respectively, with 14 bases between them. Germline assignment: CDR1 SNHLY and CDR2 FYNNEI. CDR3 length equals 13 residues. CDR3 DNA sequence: TGTGCCAGCAAGCGAGCACGCGGGAATGAGCAGTTCTTC. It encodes CASKRARGNEQFF.